Presented here are 14 T cell receptor beta chains from one specimen sequenced in a study of Ad26.COV2.S vaccination and SARS-CoV-2 variants. Profiling relied on immunoSEQ multiplex PCR, and the TCRdb table lists in-frame clones only, not all of them. Among about 350,000 clones listed, 70% to 90% were seen once. Treatment indicated: around 19 received Ad26.COV2.S at low or high dose, single or two shots; several received placebo; per-sample allocation not given. Material that was analyzed had been drawn on day 63 after the first vaccine or placebo injection. The material sequenced was peripheral blood, taken in a trial of Ad26.COV2.S vaccine versus placebo. These receptors originate from a person aged 18-60 years who received the Ad26.COV2.S COVID-19 vaccine or a placebo.

The rearrangement uses TRBV4-1 and TRBJ1-6; D perhaps matches TRBD1 (5 bases). This CDR3 spans 15 amino acids. The V gene's germline CDR1 is MGHRA and CDR2 YSYEKL. Trimming took 1 base from V and 14 from J, leaving 18 bases between them. Here the CDR3 reads CASSQVYPGPRTLHF. CDR3 coding DNA: TGCGCCAGCAGCCAAGTCTACCCAGGGCCCCGCACCCTCCACTTT.

The chain is built from TRBV28 and TRBJ1-2; no clear D. The CDR3 is made up of 12 amino acids. V was pared by 2 bases and J by 4 bases, with 5 bases between. Germline V CDR1 and CDR2: MDHEN, SYDVKM. CDR3 amino acids: CASSLPSYGYTF. CDR3 sequence (DNA): TGTGCCAGCAGTTTACCGTCCTATGGCTACACCTTC.

The V gene is TRBV5-1, the J gene TRBJ2-2; 7 nucleotides match TRBD2. The germline gives CDR1 SGHRS, CDR2 YFSETQ. The CDR3 is made up of 16 amino acids. The junction had 4 bases not matched to a gene; V was cut back by 0 bases and J by 2 bases. The CDR3 DNA reads as TGCGCCAGCAGCTTGGATGCTAGCGGAAACACCGGGGAGCTGTTTTTT. Encoded protein: CASSLDASGNTGELFF.

This clone was recorded once. This chain connects TRBV15 to TRBJ2-7, with D possibly called TRBD1 or TRBD2 (5 bases each). The germline V and J ends were trimmed by 5 bases and 0 bases, with 14 bases remaining between them. CDR3 length: 15 amino acids. CDR1 is LNHNV and CDR2 is YYDKDF in the germline V gene (reference sequence). CDR3 sequence: CATSDRDLGSYEQYF. The CDR3 nucleotides read TGTGCCACCAGCGACCGGGACCTAGGCTCCTACGAGCAGTACTTC.

The CDR3 nucleotides read TGTGCCAGTAGTACGACAGGGCACACTGAAGCTTTCTTT. Its protein is CASSTTGHTEAFF. The chain uses TRBV19 and TRBJ1-1; 7 bases are shared with TRBD1. CDR1 LNHDA and CDR2 SQIVND come from the germline V gene (reference sequence). The J segment lost 3 bases and the V segment lost 4 bases, leaving 2 bases of the junction unmatched. CDR3 length equals 13 residues. The full variable domain, its missing parts supplied by reference TRBV19 and TRBJ1-1, is DGGITQSPKYLFRKEGQNVTLSCEQNLNHDAMYWYRQDPGQGLRLIYYSQIVNDFQKGDIAEGYSVSREKKESFPLTVTSAQKNPTAFYLCASSTTGHTEAFFGQGTRLTVV.

The V gene is TRBV11-2, the J gene TRBJ2-7; no firm D call. Trimming pared 3 bases from V and 6 bases from J, leaving 6 bases between. Looked up from germline, CDR1 is SGHAT and CDR2 is FQNNGV. The CDR3 has 11 amino acids. DNA of the CDR3: TGTGCCAGCAGCTTGACCGGCGAGCAGTACTTC. Protein: CASSLTGEQYF.

This clone was seen a single time. The chain carries TRBV7-9 and TRBJ2-7, with TRBD1 matching over 7 bases. This CDR3 comprises 16 residues. In germline, CDR1 is SEHNR, CDR2 FQNEAQ (reference sequence). With 4 bases clipped from V and 1 base from J, the junction kept 10 bases outside the gene matches. CDR3: CASSSDRAYTSYEQYF. The CDR3, as DNA: TGTGCCAGCAGCTCCGACAGGGCCTATACTTCCTACGAGCAGTACTTC. Combining the CDR3 with reference TRBV7-9 and TRBJ2-7 gives the whole variable domain DTGVSQNPRHKITKRGQNVTFRCDPISEHNRLYWYRQTLGQGPEFLTYFQNEAQLEKSRLLSDRFSAERPKGSFSTLEIQRTEQGDSAMYLCASSSDRAYTSYEQYFGPGTRLTVT.

CDR3 DNA sequence: TGTGCCAGCAGCAAGGGATGGGGCGGGCAAGAGACCCAGTACTTC. Translation: CASSKGWGGQETQYF. The V gene is TRBV7-2, the J gene TRBJ2-5; D possibly uses TRBD1 or TRBD2 (5 bases each). The V and J ends lost 5 bases and 2 bases respectively, with 15 bases between them. In germline, CDR1 is SGHTA, CDR2 FQGNSA. This CDR3 spans 15 amino acids.

This sequence joins TRBV5-6 and TRBJ2-7; D is unclear. V was shortened by 0 bases and J by 1 base, with 8 bases between the two germline ends. CDR3 length: 14 amino acids. CDR1 and CDR2 (germline): SGHDT, YYEEEE. The CDR3 spells CASSLVGPSYEQYF. The CDR3 DNA reads as TGTGCCAGCAGCTTGGTCGGGCCTTCCTACGAGCAGTACTTC.

V is TRBV7-2 and J is TRBJ1-6; D is uncertain. The CDR3 spans 14 residues. CDR1 is SGHTA and CDR2 is FQGNSA in the germline V gene. V was trimmed by 4 bases and J by 10 bases, leaving 14 bases between them. In nucleotides, the CDR3 is TGTGCCAGCAGCTGGCGGGATTTCGGCTCACCCCTCCACTTT. The encoded protein is CASSWRDFGSPLHF.

The CDR3 DNA follows: TGCGCCAGCAGCTTGGCAGGACAGGGTATTACGCCCCAGCATTTT. Translation: CASSLAGQGITPQHF. This chain links TRBV5-1 with TRBJ1-5; the match to TRBD1 covers 8 bases. V lost 0 bases, J lost 9 bases, and 8 bases stayed unmatched. Germline values: CDR1 SGHRS, CDR2 YFSETQ. This CDR3 comprises 15 residues. Looking up the rest from reference TRBV5-1 and TRBJ1-5 gives the full variable domain: KAGVTQTPRYLIKTRGQQVTLSCSPISGHRSVSWYQQTPGQGLQFLFEYFSETQRNKGNFPGRFSGRQFSNSRSEMNVSTLELGDSALYLCASSLAGQGITPQHFGDGTRLSIL.

This chain uses TRBV11-2 with TRBJ1-6; the D is unclear. The CDR3 is 15 residues long. Germline V gives CDR1 SGHAT, CDR2 FQNNGV. Trimming pared 5 bases from V and 4 bases from J, leaving 12 bases between. CDR3 loop: CASSPRVDYNSPLHF. The CDR3 DNA is TGTGCCAGCAGCCCACGGGTGGATTATAATTCACCCCTCCACTTT.

The chain recombines TRBV7-9 with TRBJ1-5; 11 nucleotides match TRBD1. The germline CDR1 and CDR2 sequences are SEHNR and FQNEAQ (reference sequence). The CDR3 loop spans 15 amino acids. The trim removed 5 bases at V and 3 bases at J, leaving 3 bases unmatched. The CDR3 loop is CASSGDRGFNQPQHF. The CDR3 DNA sequence: TGTGCCAGCAGCGGGGACAGGGGGTTCAATCAGCCCCAGCATTTT.

This rearrangement joins TRBV19 to TRBJ1-4, with 7 bases identical to TRBD1. Germline V gene lookup returns CDR1 LNHDA and CDR2 SQIVND (reference sequence). The CDR3 sequence is 13 residues long. The V gene end was trimmed by 9 bases and the J gene end by 7 bases; junction bases not matched to a gene: 8. The CDR3 reads CASRDSVGEKLFF. CDR3 in DNA: TGTGCCAGCAGGGACAGTGTCGGTGAAAAACTGTTTTTT.